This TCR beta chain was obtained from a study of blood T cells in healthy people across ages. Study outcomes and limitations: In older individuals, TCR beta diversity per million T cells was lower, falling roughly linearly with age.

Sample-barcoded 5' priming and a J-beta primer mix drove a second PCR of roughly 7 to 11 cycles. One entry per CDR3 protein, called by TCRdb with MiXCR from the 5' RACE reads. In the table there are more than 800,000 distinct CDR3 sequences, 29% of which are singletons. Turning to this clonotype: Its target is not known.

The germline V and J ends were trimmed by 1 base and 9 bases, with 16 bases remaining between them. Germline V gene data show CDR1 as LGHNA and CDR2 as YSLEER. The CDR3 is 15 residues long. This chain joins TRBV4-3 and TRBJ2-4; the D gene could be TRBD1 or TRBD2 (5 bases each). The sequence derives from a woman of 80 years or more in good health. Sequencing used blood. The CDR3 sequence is CASSQGLPGPAIQYF. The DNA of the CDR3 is TGCGCCAGCAGCCAAGGGCTTCCGGGGCCAGCCATTCAGTACTTC.